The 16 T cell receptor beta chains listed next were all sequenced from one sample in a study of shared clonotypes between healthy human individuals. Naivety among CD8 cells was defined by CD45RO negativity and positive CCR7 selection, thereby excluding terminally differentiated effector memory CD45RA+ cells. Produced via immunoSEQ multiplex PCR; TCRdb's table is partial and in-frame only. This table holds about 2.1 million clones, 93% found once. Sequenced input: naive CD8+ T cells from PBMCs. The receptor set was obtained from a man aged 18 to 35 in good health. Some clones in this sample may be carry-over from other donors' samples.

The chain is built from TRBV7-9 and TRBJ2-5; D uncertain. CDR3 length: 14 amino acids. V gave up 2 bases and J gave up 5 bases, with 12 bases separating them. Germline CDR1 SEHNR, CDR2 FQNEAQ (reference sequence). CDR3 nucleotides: TGTGCCAGCAGCTTACCGGCCGAGTCGGAGACCCAGTACTTC. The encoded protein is CASSLPAESETQYF.

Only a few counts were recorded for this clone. CDR3 DNA sequence: TGTGCTAGTGCCTGGGGAGGGTCCGACTATGGCTACACCTTC. Its translation is CASAWGGSDYGYTF. The chain is built from TRBV12-5 and TRBJ1-2; D is unclear. Germline CDR1 and CDR2: LGHNT and FRNRAP. V was trimmed by 7 bases and J by 3 bases, leaving 15 bases between them. There are 14 residues in the CDR3. Full variable domain (outside the CDR3, taken from reference TRBV12-5 and TRBJ1-2): DARVTQTPRHKVTEMGQEVTMRCQPILGHNTVFWYRQTMMQGLELLAYFRNRAPLDDSGMPKDRFSAEMPDATLATLKIQPSEPRDSAVYFCASAWGGSDYGYTFGSGTRLTVV.

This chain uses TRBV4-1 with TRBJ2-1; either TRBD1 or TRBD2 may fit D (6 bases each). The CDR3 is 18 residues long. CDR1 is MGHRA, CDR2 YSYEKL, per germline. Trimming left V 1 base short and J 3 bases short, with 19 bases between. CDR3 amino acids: CASSQVYRAEGIYNEQFF. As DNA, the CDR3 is TGCGCCAGCAGCCAAGTCTACAGGGCGGAGGGAATCTACAATGAGCAGTTCTTC.

Written as DNA, the CDR3 is TGTGCCAGCAGCCAAGATGGCCAACTAGCGGGAGCGTACAATGAGCAGTTCTTC. Residues: CASSQDGQLAGAYNEQFF. The chain employs TRBV4-2 and TRBJ2-1, with 11 bases fitting TRBD2. The CDR3 has 18 amino acids. Germline V gene data show CDR1 as LGHNA and CDR2 as YNFKEQ. The V and J ends lost 0 bases and 4 bases, in that order; junction bases with no gene match: 8.

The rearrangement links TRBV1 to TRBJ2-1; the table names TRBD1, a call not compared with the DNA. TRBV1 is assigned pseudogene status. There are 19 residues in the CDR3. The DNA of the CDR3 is TGCACCAGCAGCCCCAGGGGTATCCGACCTTTAATAACCTACAATGAGCAGTTCTTC. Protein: CTSSPRGIRPLITYNEQFF.

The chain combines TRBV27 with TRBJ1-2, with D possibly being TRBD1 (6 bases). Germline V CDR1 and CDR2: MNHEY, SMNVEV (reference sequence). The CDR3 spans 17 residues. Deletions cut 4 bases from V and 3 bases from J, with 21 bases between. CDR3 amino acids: CASSSPSRQGLDYGYTF. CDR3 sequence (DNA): TGTGCCAGCAGTTCCCCTTCAAGGCAGGGGTTAGACTATGGCTACACCTTC.

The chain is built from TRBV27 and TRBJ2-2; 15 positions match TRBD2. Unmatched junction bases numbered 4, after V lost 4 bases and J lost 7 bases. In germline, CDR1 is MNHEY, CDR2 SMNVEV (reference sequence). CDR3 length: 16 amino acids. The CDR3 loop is CASSSGLAGGVGELFF. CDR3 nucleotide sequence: TGTGCCAGCAGTTCGGGACTAGCGGGAGGAGTCGGGGAGCTGTTTTTT.

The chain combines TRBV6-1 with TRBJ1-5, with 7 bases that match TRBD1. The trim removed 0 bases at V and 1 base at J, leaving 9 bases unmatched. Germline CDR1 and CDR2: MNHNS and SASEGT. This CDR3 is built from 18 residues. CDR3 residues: CASSEALLRGRSNQPQHF. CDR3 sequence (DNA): TGTGCCAGCAGTGAAGCGCTTCTAAGGGGGCGCAGCAATCAGCCCCAGCATTTT.

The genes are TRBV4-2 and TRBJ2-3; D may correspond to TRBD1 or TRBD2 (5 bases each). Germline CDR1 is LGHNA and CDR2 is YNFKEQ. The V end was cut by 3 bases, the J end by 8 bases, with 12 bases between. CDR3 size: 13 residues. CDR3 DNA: TGTGCCAGCAGCCAGGGGACCCCGAGTACGCAGTATTTT. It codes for CASSQGTPSTQYF.

The CDR3 sequence: CASSQDPSGRALGTDTQYF. The CDR3 DNA is TGTGCCAGCAGCCAAGATCCCAGCGGGAGGGCCCTCGGCACAGATACGCAGTATTTT. The V call is TRBV4-2, the J call TRBJ2-3; 10 bases map to TRBD2. Germline V gene sequence: CDR1 LGHNA, CDR2 YNFKEQ. The CDR3 extends over 19 amino acids. Unmatched junction bases numbered 10, after V lost 0 bases and J lost 1 base.

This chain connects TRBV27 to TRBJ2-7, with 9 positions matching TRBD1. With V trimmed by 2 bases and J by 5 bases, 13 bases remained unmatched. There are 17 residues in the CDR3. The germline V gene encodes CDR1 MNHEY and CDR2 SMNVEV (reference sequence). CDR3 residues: CASSLSWGTGLFNEQYF. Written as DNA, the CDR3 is TGTGCCAGCAGTTTAAGTTGGGGGACAGGGCTTTTTAACGAGCAGTACTTC.

DNA for the CDR3: TGTGCCAGCAGCTTAGTTGTGACATCCTACGAGCAGTACTTC. It encodes CASSLVVTSYEQYF. V usage is TRBV7-8 and J usage is TRBJ2-7, with D hard to call. Deletions cut 1 base from V and 1 base from J, with 8 bases between. Germline values: CDR1 SGHVS, CDR2 FQNEAQ. The CDR3 sequence is 14 residues long.

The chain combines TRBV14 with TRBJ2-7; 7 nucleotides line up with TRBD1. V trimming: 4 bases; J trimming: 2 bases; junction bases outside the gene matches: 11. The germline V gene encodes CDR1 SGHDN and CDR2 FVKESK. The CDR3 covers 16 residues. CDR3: CASSLRTGRNAYEQYF. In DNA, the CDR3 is TGTGCCAGCAGCCTCCGGACAGGCCGGAACGCCTACGAGCAGTACTTC.

DNA of the CDR3: TGTGCCATCAGTGAGCCAGGGGGCTATGGCTACACCTTC. Residues: CAISEPGGYGYTF. V gene TRBV10-3 combines with J gene TRBJ1-2, with TRBD1 identical over 7 bases. From germline, CDR1 is ENHRY and CDR2 SYGVKD. J was trimmed by 4 bases and V by 2 bases; bases with no gene match: 1. The CDR3 totals 13 residues.

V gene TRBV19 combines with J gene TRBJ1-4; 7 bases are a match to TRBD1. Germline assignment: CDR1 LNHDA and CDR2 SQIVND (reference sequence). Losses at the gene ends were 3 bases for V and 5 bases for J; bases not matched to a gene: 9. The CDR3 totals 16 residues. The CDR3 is CASSIPAGTANEKLFF. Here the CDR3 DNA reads TGTGCCAGTAGTATCCCAGCCGGGACAGCGAATGAAAAACTGTTTTTT. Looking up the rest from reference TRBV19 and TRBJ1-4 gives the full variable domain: DGGITQSPKYLFRKEGQNVTLSCEQNLNHDAMYWYRQDPGQGLRLIYYSQIVNDFQKGDIAEGYSVSREKKESFPLTVTSAQKNPTAFYLCASSIPAGTANEKLFFGSGTQLSVL.

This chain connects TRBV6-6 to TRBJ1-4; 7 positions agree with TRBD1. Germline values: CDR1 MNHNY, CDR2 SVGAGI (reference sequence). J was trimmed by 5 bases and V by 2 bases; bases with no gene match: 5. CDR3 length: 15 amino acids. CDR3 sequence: CASSYHGTENEKLFF. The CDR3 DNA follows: TGTGCCAGCAGTTACCACGGGACAGAAAATGAAAAACTGTTTTTT.